This TCR beta chain was obtained from a study of T cells after somatic rescue of genetic block. Looked up from germline, CDR1 is KGHSH and CDR2 is LQKENI. The V and J ends lost 5 bases and 8 bases, in that order; junction bases with no gene match: 7. The CDR3 loop spans 15 amino acids. This table comes from immunoSEQ multiplex PCR, and its TCRdb copy is limited to in-frame clones, with some not included. The repertoire holds around 15,000 clones, with roughly three quarters as singletons. This clone was detected only a few times. The receptor's source is a man between 18 and 29 years old. Sequencing used peripheral blood mononuclear cells (PBMCs). This rearrangement joins TRBV18 to TRBJ2-4; TRBD2 agrees at 12 bases. This chain's CDR3 is CASSARTSGEDIQYF. CDR3 sequence (DNA): TGTGCCAGCTCAGCCAGGACTAGCGGGGAGGACATTCAGTACTTC.